This T cell receptor (beta chain) was observed in a study of blood T cell repertoires in COVID-19. For the study at large: Acute and convalescent COVID-19 specimens originated in the United States, Italy and Spain.

Per the original methods: Amplified reference gene primers provided the basis for estimating nucleated cell counts. The method was immunoSEQ multiplex PCR; TCRdb's version includes in-frame clones alone and lacks a portion of them. From that table come the V and J calls and clone size; the DNA was used to work out D and trimming. The sample holds around 370,000 clones; about 87% are singletons and the top ten take roughly 6.3%. Trimming took 4 bases from V and 5 from J; bases not matched to a gene: 9. The CDR3 totals 15 residues. CDR1 and CDR2 (germline): ENHRY, SYGVKD. This sequence joins TRBV10-3 and TRBJ2-7; 9 bases map to TRBD1. The sequenced material came from peripheral blood. This TCR was recovered from a woman in her fifties or sixties with COVID-19, enrolled during active disease. The CDR3 protein is CAISGGDRGEHEQYF. CDR3 nucleotide sequence: TGTGCCATCAGTGGAGGCGACAGGGGGGAACACGAGCAGTACTTC.